A single T cell receptor (beta chain) is shown here with its context. V was cut by 5 bases and J by 1 base, with 11 bases left in between. The CDR3 covers 14 residues. Germline values: CDR1 SGHTA, CDR2 FQGNSA. The data derive from a study of OX40 agonist ivuxolimab in advanced cancers. TCRdb's table, derived via immunoSEQ multiplex PCR, lists solely in-frame clones and lacks some. Of roughly 53,000 clones in the sample, approximately 91% were seen once. The TCR sequence derives from an adult with an advanced solid tumor such as melanoma, head and neck, liver or kidney cancer. Sequencing used CD4+ or CD8+ T cells sorted from blood, obtained in a trial of the OX40 agonist ivuxolimab. The J gene is TRBJ1-1, the V gene TRBV7-2; D is ambiguous. Written as DNA, the CDR3 is TGTGCCAGCAGCACCCCCAGGAGGAACACTGAAGCTTTCTTT. Translating gives CASSTPRRNTEAFF.